The 19 T cell receptor beta chains given below trace back to one sample, sequenced in a study of blood T cell repertoires in COVID-19. The assay was immunoSEQ multiplex PCR, and TCRdb's table has in-frame clones only and misses some. The table lists about 200,000 clones, around 80% of them singletons. The sequenced sample consisted of peripheral blood. Every receptor here comes from a woman in her seventies with acute or convalescent COVID-19.

The chain combines TRBV7-3 with TRBJ2-1, with no clear D. The length of the CDR3 is 15 residues. Germline CDR1 is SGHTA and CDR2 is FQGTGA. Trimming removed 1 base from V and 2 bases from J, with 9 bases in between. CDR3 in amino acids: CASSLNLTPYNEQFF. The CDR3 coding sequence is TGTGCCAGCAGCTTAAACTTAACCCCCTACAATGAGCAGTTCTTC.

The chain has TRBV12-3 or TRBV12-4 and TRBJ2-1; D is perhaps TRBD2 (5 bases). The CDR3 length is 11 residues. V was trimmed by 6 bases and J by 9 bases, leaving 9 bases between them. The CDR3 coding sequence is TGTGCCAGCAGCAGCGGTGGTGAGCAGTTCTTC. Its protein is CASSSGGEQFF.

The V call is TRBV6-5, the J call TRBJ1-2, with TRBD1 matching over 9 bases. CDR1 and CDR2 from the germline V gene are MNHEY and SVGAGI. V lost 7 bases to trimming and J lost 8 bases; unmatched junction nucleotides: 5. This CDR3 is built from 12 residues. For the CDR3, the DNA is TGTGCCAGCACCTGGGACAGGGAAGGCTACACCTTC. Its protein is CASTWDREGYTF.

The chain couples TRBV7-9 to TRBJ2-1, with TRBD2 matching over 11 bases. Trimming removed 5 bases from V and 7 bases from J; junction bases left unmatched: 16. The germline gives CDR1 SEHNR, CDR2 FQNEAQ (reference sequence). The CDR3 covers 18 residues. CDR3 DNA sequence: TGTGCCAGCAGCCTACCGAGGTTAGCGGGAGGGCCCAGGAATGAGCAGTTCTTC. Residues: CASSLPRLAGGPRNEQFF.

The chain combines TRBV10-3 with TRBJ2-1; 12 bases are a match to TRBD2. The J segment lost 5 bases and the V segment lost 0 bases, leaving 8 bases of the junction unmatched. Looked up from germline, CDR1 is ENHRY and CDR2 is SYGVKD. The CDR3 contains 18 residues. The CDR3 nucleotides are TGTGCCATCAGTGAGTCAACTAGCGGGAGGCCGTTAAACAATGAGCAGTTCTTC. Protein: CAISESTSGRPLNNEQFF.

This clone came up a few times. V gene TRBV5-1 combines with J gene TRBJ2-1; TRBD2 aligns across 9 bases. The CDR3 covers 15 residues. The germline gives CDR1 SGHRS, CDR2 YFSETQ. The V gene end was trimmed by 7 bases and the J gene end by 7 bases; junction bases not matched to a gene: 12. The CDR3 reads CASAIRLAGSNEQFF. The CDR3 DNA reads as TGCGCCAGCGCGATTAGGCTAGCGGGGTCGAATGAGCAGTTCTTC.

A word on this clone: A junction boundary mismatches the germline segment, possibly from a read error. This chain joins TRBV7-7 and TRBJ2-5; TRBD1 might be the D (6 bases). Looked up from germline, CDR1 is SSHAT and CDR2 is FNYEAQ (reference sequence). The CDR3 consists of 15 residues. CDR3 in DNA: TGTGCTAGCAGTCACTCGACAGGACCGGGAGAGACCCAGTACTTC. Translated, it gives CASSHSTGPGETQYF.

The chain employs TRBV6-1 and TRBJ1-6, with D unclear. The V and J ends lost 1 base and 7 bases respectively, with 11 bases between them. The germline CDR1 and CDR2 sequences are MNHNS and SASEGT. The length of the CDR3 is 15 residues. CDR3 loop: CASSEGGSGNSPLHF. CDR3 coding DNA: TGTGCCAGCAGTGAAGGAGGTTCCGGGAATTCACCCCTCCACTTT.

A note on this clone: The sample holds other DNA sequences that translate to the same CDR3. The J gene is TRBJ1-1, the V gene TRBV28; the match to TRBD1 covers 7 bases. Germline V gives CDR1 MDHEN, CDR2 SYDVKM. Trimming cost V 5 bases and J 4 bases; bases outside gene matches: 4. This CDR3 region has 13 residues. For the CDR3, the DNA is TGTGCCAGCAGTCCCCCAGGGGGCACTGAAGCTTTCTTT. It yields the protein CASSPPGGTEAFF.

This clone was detected a few times. The V and J genes are TRBV28 and TRBJ2-1; the match to TRBD2 covers 11 bases. Trimming took 8 bases from V and 9 from J; bases not matched to a gene: 12. The CDR3 is 15 residues long. The germline gives CDR1 MDHEN, CDR2 SYDVKM. The CDR3 loop reads CASPVTSGSHIEQFF. The CDR3 nucleotides read TGTGCCAGCCCCGTAACTAGCGGGAGTCATATTGAGCAGTTCTTC.

V usage is TRBV27 and J usage is TRBJ2-1, with 7 bases fitting TRBD1. Germline CDR1 and CDR2: MNHEY and SMNVEV (reference sequence). V was pared by 5 bases and J by 0 bases, with 4 bases of the junction left unmatched. The CDR3 totals 15 residues. The DNA of the CDR3 is TGTGCCAGCAGTACACAGGGGCTCTCCTACAATGAGCAGTTCTTC. Amino acids: CASSTQGLSYNEQFF.

The genes are TRBV25-1 and TRBJ1-6, with 8 bases fitting TRBD1. Trimming took 5 bases from V and 7 from J; bases not matched to a gene: 4. The CDR3 spans 14 residues. From germline, CDR1 is MGHDK and CDR2 SYGVNS. CDR3 sequence (DNA): TGTGCCAGCAGTTCTCCAGGGGGCAATTCACCCCTCCACTTT. Translation: CASSSPGGNSPLHF.

Only one count was recorded for this clone. This chain uses TRBV7-3 with TRBJ2-5; 7 bases map to TRBD1. The germline CDR1 and CDR2 sequences are SGHTA and FQGTGA. Losses at the gene ends were 4 bases for V and 4 bases for J; bases not matched to a gene: 6. This CDR3 is built from 14 residues. This CDR3 reads CASSSTGSVETQYF. The DNA for the CDR3 is TGTGCCAGCAGCTCGACAGGGTCGGTAGAGACCCAGTACTTC.

The chain is built from TRBV24-1 and TRBJ2-3, with TRBD2 matching over 13 bases. The CDR3 length is 16 residues. V shed 5 bases and J 5 bases; nucleotides not matched to a gene: 6. CDR1 KGHDR and CDR2 SFDVKD come from the germline V gene. Written as DNA, the CDR3 is TGTGCCACCAGTGCCGGACTAGCGGGAGTTGGAGATACGCAGTATTTT. This sequence encodes CATSAGLAGVGDTQYF.

This rearrangement joins TRBV28 to TRBJ1-1, with 9 positions matching TRBD1. CDR3 length: 14 residues. Per germline, CDR1 MDHEN and CDR2 SYDVKM. The V and J ends lost 7 bases and 4 bases, in that order; junction bases with no gene match: 7. DNA for the CDR3: TGTGCCAGCACTGGGACAGGGAGTTTCACTGAAGCTTTCTTT. It encodes CASTGTGSFTEAFF.

This sequence joins TRBV30 and TRBJ2-2, with D uncertain. With 0 bases removed from V and 4 bases from J, the gap between germline ends came to 9 bases. The CDR3 loop spans 14 amino acids. Germline CDR1 and CDR2: GTSNPN and SVGIG (reference sequence). The CDR3 here is CAWSVLVPTGELFF. CDR3 DNA: TGTGCCTGGAGTGTATTAGTTCCCACCGGGGAGCTGTTTTTT.

This chain joins TRBV14 and TRBJ2-7, with D tentatively TRBD1 (5 bases). CDR3 length: 15 amino acids. CDR1 and CDR2 (germline): SGHDN, FVKESK. V gave up 0 bases and J gave up 3 bases, with 12 bases separating them. CDR3 sequence reads: CASSQEAGLNYEQYF. The CDR3, as DNA: TGTGCCAGCAGCCAAGAAGCAGGGCTCAACTACGAGCAGTACTTC.

The chain has TRBV9 and TRBJ1-2; unclear D gene. This CDR3 contains 15 residues. Per germline, CDR1 SGDLS and CDR2 YYNGEE. The V end was cut by 1 base, the J end by 8 bases, with 18 bases between. Here the CDR3 DNA reads TGTGCCAGCAGCGTATTATCCGGCGCCGGGGAAGGCTACACCTTC. Translating gives CASSVLSGAGEGYTF.

The chain recombines TRBV28 with TRBJ1-1; no clear D. CDR3 length equals 13 residues. The germline gives CDR1 MDHEN, CDR2 SYDVKM. V was cut by 6 bases and J by 0 bases, with 8 bases left in between. In nucleotides, the CDR3 is TGTGCCAGCAGGGAGGTTTTGAACACTGAAGCTTTCTTT. Its translation is CASREVLNTEAFF.